Shown below are 14 T cell receptor beta chains from a single sample sequenced in a study of CD8 T cells in ankylosing spondylitis. Using its own MiXCR run on the 5' RACE reads, TCRdb lists one record per CDR3 protein. The table shows roughly 69,000 distinct CDR3 sequences, with about 5.4% occurring only once. The sample consisted of blood, either unsorted or a sorted T cell fraction (not recorded which). The origin of the receptors is a male donor with ankylosing spondylitis or in good health (not recorded which).

This clonotype showed up many times. This rearrangement joins TRBV6-5 to TRBJ1-5; 8 nucleotides agree with TRBD1. Germline loops: CDR1 MNHEY, CDR2 SVGAGI. J lost 4 bases, V lost 4 bases, and 6 bases had no gene match. This CDR3 is 15 amino acids long. CDR3 region: CASSSNRGSNQPQHF. CDR3 in DNA: TGTGCCAGCAGTTCCAACAGGGGGTCAAATCAGCCCCAGCATTTT.

This clonotype showed up many times. This rearrangement joins TRBV27 to TRBJ2-3; 7 bases match TRBD1. This CDR3 spans 14 amino acids. The germline V gene has CDR1 MNHEY and CDR2 SMNVEV (reference sequence). V lost 7 bases to trimming and J lost 3 bases; unmatched junction nucleotides: 7. This CDR3 is CASNVRGPTDTQYF. The CDR3 region has the DNA TGTGCCAGCAACGTTAGGGGGCCTACAGATACGCAGTATTTT.

This clonotype was counted at least ten times. The V gene is TRBV6-1, the J gene TRBJ2-7; unclear D gene. This CDR3 is built from 14 residues. Germline CDR1 MNHNS, CDR2 SASEGT. Trimming cost V 7 bases and J 5 bases, with 18 bases left between them. The CDR3 bases are TGTGCCAGCACCCGAAAGGCAGACTTTGACGAGCAGTACTTC. Translated, it gives CASTRKADFDEQYF.

This clonotype was seen many times. V usage is TRBV20-1 and J usage is TRBJ1-1; D not certain. V was pared by 0 bases and J by 6 bases, with 14 bases between. Germline CDR1 reads DFQATT; CDR2 reads SNEGSKA (reference sequence). The CDR3 covers 14 residues. The CDR3 nucleotides read TGCAGTGCTAGAGACGACCGAATGGGTTCTGAAGCTTTCTTT. Translating gives CSARDDRMGSEAFF.

This clonotype was found many times. The V gene is TRBV29-1, the J gene TRBJ2-7; D perhaps matches TRBD2 (6 bases). Germline CDR1 and CDR2: SQVTM and ANQGSEA. Trimming left V 1 base short and J 6 bases short, with 10 bases between. The CDR3 is 12 amino acids. CDR3 coding DNA: TGCAGCGTTGAAGGACCGCGGGGCGAGCAGTACTTC. Translating gives CSVEGPRGEQYF.

This clonotype was counted ten times or more. V gene TRBV5-1 combines with J gene TRBJ2-2; either TRBD1 or TRBD2 may fit D (5 bases each). V was pared by 4 bases and J by 3 bases, with 16 bases between. Germline V gives CDR1 SGHRS, CDR2 YFSETQ. The CDR3 is 16 residues long. In nucleotides, the CDR3 is TGCGCCAGCAGCATCCTCGGGACCTCTTACACCGGGGAGCTGTTTTTT. Residues: CASSILGTSYTGELFF.

This clonotype came up many times. The V gene is TRBV7-2, the J gene TRBJ2-7; 10 bases are shared with TRBD2. V was pared by 2 bases and J by 6 bases, with 7 bases of the junction left unmatched. This CDR3 has 15 residues. Germline CDR1 reads SGHTA; CDR2 reads FQGNSA. The CDR3 region is CASSLFLAGEPEQYF. The CDR3 DNA sequence: TGTGCCAGCAGCTTATTTCTAGCGGGGGAACCCGAGCAGTACTTC.

The table lists this clonotype with many counts. This chain links TRBV11-2 with TRBJ1-1, with 8 positions matching TRBD1. The CDR3 extends over 15 amino acids. V dropped 5 bases and J dropped 4; count of bases not matched to a gene: 9. From germline, CDR1 is SGHAT and CDR2 FQNNGV. This CDR3 reads CASSPTTGEFTEAFF. The CDR3 DNA is TGTGCCAGCAGCCCAACGACAGGGGAGTTCACTGAAGCTTTCTTT.

This clonotype came up a few times. The chain is built from TRBV7-9 and TRBJ2-1; 11 bases line up with TRBD1. Germline V gives CDR1 SEHNR, CDR2 FQNEAQ (reference sequence). CDR3 length: 15 residues. After removal of 6 bases from V and 3 bases from J, the junction contained 4 bases not matched to a gene. CDR3 nucleotides: TGTGCCAGCAGAACCGGGACAGGGGGCTACAATGAGCAGTTCTTC. It encodes CASRTGTGGYNEQFF.

This clonotype appeared many times. The chain employs TRBV20-1 and TRBJ2-2, with TRBD2 as a possible D gene (6 bases). CDR1 DFQATT and CDR2 SNEGSKA come from the germline V gene (reference sequence). The CDR3 is 16 residues long. The ends were cut back, 0 bases at V and 6 bases at J, with 17 bases in the middle. CDR3: CSAREEGRGEAGELFF. The CDR3 nucleotides are TGCAGTGCTAGAGAGGAGGGGCGAGGGGAAGCCGGGGAGCTGTTTTTT.

This clonotype showed up just a few times. The V and J genes are TRBV7-2 and TRBJ2-5; no firm D call. The germline V gene encodes CDR1 SGHTA and CDR2 FQGNSA. The V end lost 4 bases, the J end lost 5 bases, and 8 bases lay between the germline ends. This CDR3 is built from 12 residues. This chain's CDR3 is CASSYSRETQYF. CDR3 bases: TGTGCCAGCAGCTATAGTCGGGAGACCCAGTACTTC.

The chain combines TRBV29-1 with TRBJ1-1; D is undetermined. This CDR3 has 12 residues. Germline V lookup: CDR1 SQVTM, CDR2 ANQGSEA. Trimming pared 7 bases from V and 1 base from J, leaving 10 bases between. CDR3 DNA: TGCAGCGCGGGAACGGGGAACACTGAAGCTTTCTTT. Its translation is CSAGTGNTEAFF.

This clonotype was counted ten times or more. The chain couples TRBV20-1 to TRBJ2-1; D unclear. CDR1 DFQATT and CDR2 SNEGSKA come from the germline V gene (reference sequence). Trimming removed 6 bases from V and 5 bases from J, with 8 bases in between. The length of the CDR3 is 11 residues. CDR3 sequence (DNA): TGCAGTGCCACCCGGGACAATGAGCAGTTCTTC. It encodes CSATRDNEQFF.

This clonotype was recorded many times. The chain carries TRBV11-3 and TRBJ2-1, with a possible D match to TRBD1 (5 bases). The CDR3 runs to 14 residues. Germline V lookup: CDR1 SGHNT, CDR2 YENEEA. V was shortened by 2 bases and J by 4 bases, with 9 bases between the two germline ends. This chain's CDR3 is CASSLQAGYNEQFF. In DNA form, the CDR3 reads TGTGCCAGCAGCTTACAGGCAGGGTACAATGAGCAGTTCTTC.